The 5 T cell receptor beta chains in this list originate from one sample, sequenced in a study of T-cell reconstitution after alpha-beta-depleted transplantation in children. TCRbeta library construction was performed incorporating unique molecular identifiers. From the PCR reads, TCRdb called clonotypes with MiXCR, one entry per CDR3 protein. In the table there are hundreds of thousands of distinct CDR3 sequences, approximately 15% of which are singletons. Here the sequenced sample was PBMCs from the stem cell graft donor, taken from the stem cell graft. These receptors were taken from a human donor who donated a stem cell graft to a child with acute myeloid leukemia.

The chain couples TRBV7-2 to TRBJ2-5; D is perhaps TRBD1 (5 bases). In germline, CDR1 is SGHTA, CDR2 FQGNSA. The germline V and J ends were trimmed by 2 bases and 2 bases, with 9 bases remaining between them. This CDR3 is built from 14 residues. In DNA, the CDR3 is TGTGCCAGCAGCTTAAACAGGCCGCAAGAGACCCAGTACTTC. This gives the protein CASSLNRPQETQYF. The entire variable domain, with the rest obtained from reference TRBV7-2 and TRBJ2-5, is as follows: GAGVSQSPSNKVTEKGKDVELRCDPISGHTALYWYRQSLGQGLEFLIYFQGNSAPDKSGLPSDRFSAERTGGSVSTLTIQRTQQEDSAVYLCASSLNRPQETQYFGPGTRLLVL.

This chain joins TRBV6-2 or TRBV6-3 and TRBJ1-5; unclear D gene. The CDR3 sequence is 14 residues long. Germline CDR1 and CDR2: MNHEY and SVGEGT. Trimming took 3 bases from V and 1 from J, leaving 7 bases between them. The CDR3, as DNA: TGTGCCAGCAGTTATCGAGAAAGCAATCAGCCCCAGCATTTT. This encodes CASSYRESNQPQHF.

At least ten counts were recorded for this clonotype. V gene TRBV5-6 combines with J gene TRBJ2-1; D is tentatively TRBD1 or TRBD2 (5 bases each). V lost 4 bases, J lost 2 bases, and 16 bases lay in between. This CDR3 has 16 amino acids. Germline V gene data show CDR1 as SGHDT and CDR2 as YYEEEE. CDR3 nucleotide sequence: TGTGCCAGCAGCCCCGGGTGGGGGACCCCCTACAATGAGCAGTTCTTC. Translating gives CASSPGWGTPYNEQFF.

The J gene is TRBJ2-1, the V gene TRBV18; maybe TRBD1 (7 bases). This CDR3 spans 15 amino acids. V was pared by 6 bases and J by 6 bases, with 18 bases between. Per germline, CDR1 KGHSH and CDR2 LQKENI. CDR3 coding DNA: TGTGCCAGCTCGGTCAGGGGGGATACCTCCAATGAGCAGTTCTTC. Its protein product is CASSVRGDTSNEQFF.

This clonotype came up a few times. The chain is built from TRBV25-1 and TRBJ1-1; possible D gene TRBD1, 5 bases. Germline loops: CDR1 MGHDK, CDR2 SYGVNS. This CDR3 is 15 amino acids long. V was clipped by 6 bases and J by 4 bases, with 18 bases between them. The CDR3 sequence is CASRGTALRATEAFF. Written as DNA, the CDR3 is TGTGCCAGCAGGGGGACGGCCCTCAGGGCCACTGAAGCTTTCTTT.